A single sample is the source of the 12 T cell receptor beta chains below, sequenced in a study of blood T cell repertoires in COVID-19 (dated by TCRdb to between 2020 and 2021). The receptor library was made with the immunoSEQ multiplex PCR assay. The source is immuneACCESS, and TCRdb retained only in-frame sequences with V and J called. Part of the clones is not carried over; for the studies checked, unresolved V genes explain less than half of this, and the remainder is unexplained. The sample yields hundreds of thousands of clones; about nine tenths were counted once. In total, the top ten clones hold 8% to 10% of the sample. Sequencing was done on a sample of PBMCs or T cells enriched from blood (not recorded which). The receptors stem from a woman in her thirties or forties who had recovered from COVID-19.

This clone was detected only once. The chain employs TRBV7-3 and TRBJ2-7; 9 bases match TRBD1. Germline CDR1 reads SGHTA; CDR2 reads FQGTGA. CDR3 size: 21 residues. V was clipped by 5 bases and J by 2 bases; unmatched bases: 25. DNA for the CDR3: TGTGCCAGCAGCCCCGGAGGGAGATCGGGACAGGGAAAAACTTCTCCCTACGAGCAGTACTTC. Translated, it gives CASSPGGRSGQGKTSPYEQYF. Combining the CDR3 with reference TRBV7-3 and TRBJ2-7 gives the whole variable domain GAGVSQTPSNKVTEKGKYVELRCDPISGHTALYWYRQSLGQGPEFLIYFQGTGAADDSGLPNDRFFAVRPEGSVSTLKIQRTERGDSAVYLCASSPGGRSGQGKTSPYEQYFGPGTRLTVT.

The chain links TRBV7-3 to TRBJ1-6, with D possibly TRBD1 on 5 matching bases. Germline V CDR1 and CDR2: SGHTA, FQGTGA. The CDR3 is 14 residues long. V was clipped by 7 bases and J by 6 bases, with 13 bases between them. The chain's CDR3 is CASNILGGNSPLHF. CDR3 in DNA: TGTGCCAGCAACATACTGGGGGGTAATTCACCCCTCCACTTT.

This chain joins TRBV7-2 and TRBJ2-7, with D possibly matching TRBD1 (5 bases). The CDR3 extends over 16 amino acids. The V gene's germline CDR1 is SGHTA and CDR2 FQGNSA. V lost 1 base, J lost 0 bases, and 13 bases lay in between. The CDR3 loop reads CASSLGRQIGSYEQYF. CDR3 sequence (DNA): TGTGCCAGCAGCTTAGGGAGACAGATAGGCTCCTACGAGCAGTACTTC.

The gene calls are TRBV5-4 and TRBJ1-6, with D hard to call. CDR1 is SGHNT and CDR2 is YYREEE in the germline V gene (reference sequence). The CDR3 sequence is 15 residues long. V dropped 4 bases and J dropped 0 bases, with 8 bases sitting between them. The CDR3 here is CASSVGSSYNSPLHF. DNA for the CDR3: TGTGCCAGCAGCGTTGGGAGCTCCTATAATTCACCCCTCCACTTT.

The CDR3: CASSDARGGGELFF. The DNA of the CDR3 is TGCGCCAGCAGCGATGCCCGCGGCGGCGGGGAGCTGTTTTTT. The chain combines TRBV5-1 with TRBJ2-2; D remains unclear. This CDR3 is built from 14 residues. Germline assignment: CDR1 SGHRS and CDR2 YFSETQ. Between the trimmed V and J ends, which lost 4 bases and 7 bases, there was a span of 14 bases. Full variable domain (remainder filled in from reference TRBV5-1 and TRBJ2-2): KAGVTQTPRYLIKTRGQQVTLSCSPISGHRSVSWYQQTPGQGLQFLFEYFSETQRNKGNFPGRFSGRQFSNSRSEMNVSTLELGDSALYLCASSDARGGGELFFGEGSRLTVL.

This clone appeared once. The rearrangement uses TRBV2 and TRBJ2-5; 7 bases agree with TRBD2. In germline, CDR1 is SNHLY, CDR2 FYNNEI. Germline trimming cut 8 bases from V and 0 bases from J; bases unmatched to any gene: 3. CDR3 length: 13 amino acids. CDR3 DNA: TGTGCCAGCCAGCGGGAACACCAAGAGACCCAGTACTTC. Translated: CASQREHQETQYF.

The J gene is TRBJ2-2, the V gene TRBV29-1; 8 bases are shared with TRBD1. Per germline, CDR1 SQVTM and CDR2 ANQGSEA. The CDR3 covers 13 residues. The V segment lost 7 bases and the J segment 7 bases; nucleotides outside the gene matches: 8. The CDR3 loop reads CSDDRGIGGELFF. In DNA form, the CDR3 reads TGCAGCGACGACAGGGGAATAGGCGGGGAGCTGTTTTTT.

V and J are TRBV21-1 and TRBJ1-2; the table gives TRBD1 as D, unverified against the DNA. TRBV21-1 is tagged as a pseudogene. The CDR3 is 14 residues long. CDR3: CASSKRQGEVGYTF. DNA of the CDR3: TGTGCCAGCAGCAAGAGACAGGGGGAAGTTGGCTACACCTTC.

V and J are TRBV29-1 and TRBJ1-2; 7 positions agree with TRBD1. Germline V CDR1 and CDR2: SQVTM, ANQGSEA. V shed 6 bases, J shed 0 bases, and the junction held 7 bases outside the gene matches. CDR3 length: 14 amino acids. In DNA, the CDR3 is TGCAGCGTCCCGACAGGGCGATCTAACTATGGCTACACCTTC. This encodes CSVPTGRSNYGYTF.

Note on this clone: Other DNA sequences in this specimen translate into the identical CDR3. The chain links TRBV27 to TRBJ1-5, with D perhaps TRBD1 (5 bases). This CDR3 region has 13 residues. Looked up from germline, CDR1 is MNHEY and CDR2 is SMNVEV (reference sequence). The V end lost 3 bases, the J end lost 4 bases, and 7 bases lay between the germline ends. The CDR3 spells CASSFGGNQPQHF. DNA of the CDR3: TGTGCCAGCAGTTTTGGGGGGAATCAGCCCCAGCATTTT.

The chain combines TRBV24-1 with TRBJ2-2, with TRBD2 matching 10 bases. The V segment lost 3 bases and the J segment 7 bases; nucleotides outside the gene matches: 19. CDR1 and CDR2 from the germline V gene are KGHDR and SFDVKD. CDR3 length: 20 residues. The CDR3 DNA follows: TGTGCCACCAGTGATCGGCAGGGGGCCCGCGGAGCGGGAGGGATCGGGGAGCTGTTTTTT. This sequence encodes CATSDRQGARGAGGIGELFF.

The chain is built from TRBV9 and TRBJ2-7; D is possibly TRBD1 (5 bases). The germline V gene has CDR1 SGDLS and CDR2 YYNGEE. Trimming removed 3 bases at V and 12 bases at J, with 22 bases between. The CDR3 extends over 14 amino acids. CDR3 loop: CASSDPGLPPAPYF. Here the CDR3 DNA reads TGTGCCAGCAGCGACCCAGGGCTCCCTCCTGCGCCGTACTTC.